This T cell receptor beta chain is from a study of T-cell reconstitution after alpha-beta-depleted transplantation in children (dated by TCRdb to the mid-2010s). For the study in its entirety: Using TCR repertoire profiling, the study followed T-cell immune reconstitution in a quantitative way in children after TCRalphabeta/CD19-depleted allogeneic hematopoietic cell transplantation.

The library was built by means of PCR. Sequenced on an Illumina HiSeq 2500. To normalize quantification of the TCRbeta repertoire, the TCR libraries were built with molecular barcoding that relied on unique molecular identifiers. TCRdb reworked the public reads: Q25 trimming with fastp, MiXCR clone assembly, productive beta chains retained. CDR3 protein duplicates are merged, each entry listing the most common genes and DNA. The table for this sample lists hundreds of thousands of distinct CDR3 sequences; about 11% of them were counted only once. Jointly, the top ten make up around 2% of the sample. This clonotype has at least ten counts. It has no known antigen specificity. Base qualities were left out, and no much larger clone turns up one base away. Study-level results and caveats: In some patients, high TCRbeta diversity at day 60 was attributed to recipient T cells and intrathymic progenitors that had survived conditioning. Hyperexpanded clone frequencies declined over subsequent months; after one year, T-cell counts and TCRbeta diversity were mostly attributed to newly produced T cells. The apparently early alphabetaT-cell count recovery about two months after transplant was reportedly dependent on only several hundred rapidly expanded clones derived from non-depleted graft cells.

The sample's treatment or condition label is to be understood as: allogeneic hematopoietic cell transplantation with graft depleted of TCRalphabeta T cells and CD19 B cells. Transplant recipients were children who received TCRalphabeta/CD19-depleted allogeneic hematopoietic cell grafts. For CDR1 and CDR2, the germline V gene lists SQVTM and ANQGSEA. Unmatched junction bases come to 4, with V trimmed by 1 base and J by 8 bases. Its CDR3 holds 13 amino acids, cysteine through phenylalanine. Left in the record is the CDR3 DNA by itself, 39 bases read in frame from the first base. Recombination connected TRBV29-1 to TRBJ2-1; a stretch of 8 junction bases matches TRBD1. This clonotype was sampled from a child aged 2 to 10 with inherited bone marrow failure, due to receive a stem cell transplant. The sample here was PBMCs, taken before TCRalphabeta/CD19-depleted stem cell transplant. DNA sequence: TGCAGCGTTGAAGGGGGACAGGTTGATGAGCAGTTCTTC. It translates to CSVEGGQVDEQFF.